Presented here are 4 T cell receptor beta chains from one specimen sequenced in a study of T-cell memory formation after mild COVID-19. TCRdb reprocessed the 5' RACE reads via MiXCR and lists one record per CDR3 protein. The sample has some 270,000 distinct CDR3 sequences, about 16% seen once. The sequenced sample consisted of PBMCs or a T cell subset sorted from them (not recorded which). Every receptor here comes from an adult woman who had mild COVID-19 (a few samples of this study predate the infection). Cell type and time point are not known.

The chain combines TRBV7-3 with TRBJ1-1; 8 positions match TRBD1. The CDR3 totals 14 residues. The germline V gene encodes CDR1 SGHTA and CDR2 FQGTGA. V lost 4 bases, J lost 0 bases, and 1 base stayed unmatched. The CDR3 region has the DNA TGTGCCAGCAGCTCAGGGGGCATGAACACTGAAGCTTTCTTT. Translated: CASSSGGMNTEAFF.

This clonotype has a handful of counts. The chain employs TRBV19 and TRBJ1-1; tentatively, D is TRBD1 (5 bases). Trimming took off 11 bases at V and 1 base at J, with 17 bases between the two ends. The CDR3 has 14 residues. Germline V gene data show CDR1 as LNHDA and CDR2 as SQIVND (reference sequence). The DNA of the CDR3 is TGTGCCGTAAAGAGGGGTAACACGAACACTGAAGCTTTCTTT. Protein product: CAVKRGNTNTEAFF.

This clonotype appeared many times. One end of the junction does not line up with germline, which may come from a read error. V usage is TRBV12-3 or TRBV12-4 and J usage is TRBJ2-1; TRBD2 might be the D (6 bases). The CDR3 is 15 amino acids. The CDR3 loop is CASSIAVLKDNEQFF. CDR3 nucleotides: TGTGCCAGCAGTATAGCGGTCCTTAAGGACAATGAGCAGTTCTTC.

This clonotype was observed at least ten times. V and J are TRBV27 and TRBJ1-1; TRBD1 matches 8 bases. The CDR3 runs to 14 residues. Germline loops: CDR1 MNHEY, CDR2 SMNVEV (reference sequence). With 2 bases clipped from V and 4 bases from J, the junction kept 3 bases outside the gene matches. CDR3 in DNA: TGTGCCAGCAGTTTACAGGGGGCAGGCACTGAAGCTTTCTTT. Its translation is CASSLQGAGTEAFF.